These 15 T cell receptor beta chains were sequenced from one sample in a study of OX40 agonist ivuxolimab in advanced cancers. TCRdb's copy holds only in-frame clones and misses some; the assay was immunoSEQ multiplex PCR. The sample lists some 37,000 clones, approximately 90% occurring once. The source was CD4+ or CD8+ T cells sorted from blood, collected in a trial of the OX40 agonist ivuxolimab. All receptors come from an adult with an advanced solid tumor such as melanoma, head and neck, liver or kidney cancer.

The CDR3 sequence is CASSLGTVNRYGYTF. The CDR3 nucleotides read TGTGCCAGCAGCTTGGGGACAGTAAATCGCTATGGCTACACCTTC. This sequence joins TRBV5-4 and TRBJ1-2, with a tentative D call TRBD1 (6 bases). V dropped 0 bases and J dropped 4 bases, with 13 bases sitting between them. The V gene's germline CDR1 is SGHNT and CDR2 YYREEE (reference sequence). The CDR3 consists of 15 residues.

The CDR3 coding sequence is TGTGCCAGCAGCTCCCTTCAGGGGCCTAATTCACCCCTCCACTTT. It translates to CASSSLQGPNSPLHF. V usage is TRBV11-2 and J usage is TRBJ1-6, with D perhaps TRBD1 (6 bases). The V gene lost 4 bases and the J gene lost 6 bases, with 13 bases spanning the gap. The CDR3 sequence is 15 residues long. The germline V gene encodes CDR1 SGHAT and CDR2 FQNNGV.

The chain employs TRBV19 and TRBJ2-7; perhaps TRBD1 as D (5 bases). The germline V gene encodes CDR1 LNHDA and CDR2 SQIVND (reference sequence). V was shortened by 5 bases and J by 3 bases, with 11 bases between the two germline ends. This CDR3 region has 13 residues. This chain's CDR3 is CASSLDTDYEQYF. CDR3 nucleotides: TGTGCCAGTAGTTTGGACACAGACTACGAGCAGTACTTC.

This chain joins TRBV15 and TRBJ2-1; 12 bases are shared with TRBD1. Looked up from germline, CDR1 is LNHNV and CDR2 is YYDKDF (reference sequence). The CDR3 has 18 residues. V shed 5 bases and J 3 bases; nucleotides not matched to a gene: 11. CDR3 sequence reads: CATSGRDRGLWGYNEQFF. DNA of the CDR3: TGTGCCACCAGCGGTCGGGACAGGGGGCTGTGGGGCTACAATGAGCAGTTCTTC.

The chain carries TRBV7-2 and TRBJ1-2; TRBD1 aligns across 8 bases. The ends lost 3 bases at V and 4 bases at J; junction bases unmatched: 7. There are 15 residues in the CDR3. Germline lookup yields CDR1 SGHTA and CDR2 FQGNSA. As DNA, the CDR3 is TGTGCCAGCAGCTTCTTAAATGACAGGGGCTATGGCTACACCTTC. This gives the protein CASSFLNDRGYGYTF.

The V and J genes are TRBV7-9 and TRBJ2-1, with 12 bases matching TRBD2. V lost 2 bases and J lost 13; bases outside the gene matches: 12. This CDR3 contains 16 residues. Germline CDR1 and CDR2: SEHNR and FQNEAQ (reference sequence). The CDR3 loop reads CASSLRGLAGPLRQFF. As DNA, the CDR3 is TGTGCCAGCAGCTTAAGGGGACTAGCGGGTCCCCTTCGTCAGTTCTTC.

This chain's CDR3 is CASSAQGAKQPQHF. The CDR3 DNA reads as TGTGCCAGCAGTGCCCAGGGGGCAAAACAGCCCCAGCATTTT. The chain uses TRBV2 and TRBJ1-5, with TRBD1 matching 8 bases. Per germline, CDR1 SNHLY and CDR2 FYNNEI. After removal of 4 bases from V and 7 bases from J, the junction contained 6 bases not matched to a gene. The CDR3 is 14 residues long. The whole variable domain, remainder taken from reference TRBV2 and TRBJ1-5, is EPEVTQTPSHQVTQMGQEVILRCVPISNHLYFYWYRQILGQKVEFLVSFYNNEISEKSEIFDDQFSVERPDGSNFTLKIRSTKLEDSAMYFCASSAQGAKQPQHFGDGTRLSIL.

This chain uses TRBV18 with TRBJ1-5; a possible D gene is TRBD1 (5 bases). The ends were cut back, 2 bases at V and 6 bases at J, with 11 bases in the middle. This CDR3 comprises 14 residues. Germline-derived CDR1 and CDR2 are KGHSH and LQKENI. CDR3 DNA: TGTGCCAGCTCACCAAGTAGGGGATTTCAGCCCCAGCATTTT. It codes for CASSPSRGFQPQHF.

Only one count was recorded for this clone. The rearrangement links TRBV4-2 to TRBJ2-3; weak D call: TRBD2 (6 bases). Per the germline V gene, CDR1 is LGHNA and CDR2 is YNFKEQ. The CDR3 spans 15 residues. V shed 0 bases and J shed 5 bases, with 12 bases lying between them. CDR3 residues: CASSQDKLAGDTQYF. As DNA, the CDR3 is TGTGCCAGCAGCCAAGATAAACTAGCTGGAGATACGCAGTATTTT.

The chain couples TRBV5-1 to TRBJ2-3; the D gene is possibly TRBD2 (6 bases). The ends were cut back, 5 bases at V and 4 bases at J, with 23 bases in the middle. The germline V gene has CDR1 SGHRS and CDR2 YFSETQ. CDR3 length equals 17 residues. CDR3 coding DNA: TGCGCCAGCAGTTTGACCGTGCAGCGGGTGGCGGCAGATACGCAGTATTTT. Translated, it gives CASSLTVQRVAADTQYF.

V is TRBV7-2 and J is TRBJ2-7; 14 positions match TRBD2. V trimming: 6 bases; J trimming: 4 bases; junction bases outside the gene matches: 2. The germline V gene encodes CDR1 SGHTA and CDR2 FQGNSA. This CDR3 spans 14 amino acids. The CDR3 here is CASRGLAGAYEQYF. In DNA form, the CDR3 reads TGTGCCAGCAGGGGACTAGCGGGAGCTTACGAGCAGTACTTC. Looking up the rest from reference TRBV7-2 and TRBJ2-7 gives the full variable domain: GAGVSQSPSNKVTEKGKDVELRCDPISGHTALYWYRQSLGQGLEFLIYFQGNSAPDKSGLPSDRFSAERTGGSVSTLTIQRTQQEDSAVYLCASRGLAGAYEQYFGPGTRLTVT.

This rearrangement joins TRBV7-6 to TRBJ1-1, with D uncertain. The germline V and J ends were trimmed by 5 bases and 4 bases, with 14 bases remaining between them. The CDR3 spans 14 residues. CDR1 and CDR2 (germline): SGHVS, FNYEAQ. The CDR3 region has the DNA TGTGCCAGCAGCCCCGAGCTGGCGAGCACTGAAGCTTTCTTT. Translated: CASSPELASTEAFF.

This clone was recorded only once. V is TRBV15 and J is TRBJ1-1, with unresolved D. From germline, CDR1 is LNHNV and CDR2 YYDKDF (reference sequence). The CDR3 is 12 amino acids. The ends were cut back, 0 bases at V and 10 bases at J, with 9 bases in the middle. The CDR3 here is CATSRDYIGAFF. The CDR3 DNA follows: TGTGCCACCAGCAGAGATTATATCGGAGCTTTCTTT.

The chain uses TRBV19 and TRBJ2-2; the match to TRBD2 covers 14 bases. CDR3 size: 17 residues. The V gene's germline CDR1 is LNHDA and CDR2 SQIVND (reference sequence). V was clipped by 3 bases and J by 6 bases; unmatched bases: 6. CDR3 in DNA: TGTGCCAGTAGTATTGTGGGACTAGCGGGAGCTGCCGGGGAGCTGTTTTTT. This gives the protein CASSIVGLAGAAGELFF.

This clone has only a few counts. The chain employs TRBV14 and TRBJ1-2; D not resolved. CDR3 size: 13 residues. Germline V gene lookup returns CDR1 SGHDN and CDR2 FVKESK. V was trimmed by 4 bases and J by 2 bases, leaving 8 bases between them. Here the CDR3 reads CASSPQRNYGYTF. The CDR3, as DNA: TGTGCCAGCAGCCCCCAGCGCAACTATGGCTACACCTTC.